Following are 8 T cell receptor beta chains from one sample sequenced in a study of blood T cell repertoires in COVID-19 (dated by TCRdb to 2019 to 2021). The method behind the library was the immunoSEQ multiplex PCR assay. Drawn from immuneACCESS, this table holds only the in-frame rearrangements with V and J called that TCRdb kept. Clones are partly lost; checked studies trace under half to an unresolved V gene and leave the rest unexplained. This sample comprises about 20,000 clones, more than 85% of them detected only once. Together, the top ten hold 7% to 9% of the sample. The sample taken for sequencing was peripheral blood. All receptors derive from a man in his 70s with active COVID-19.

The chain is built from TRBV29-1 and TRBJ2-1; 7 nucleotides line up with TRBD1. In germline, CDR1 is SQVTM, CDR2 ANQGSEA. The V gene end was trimmed by 7 bases and the J gene end by 0 bases; junction bases not matched to a gene: 9. The CDR3 covers 15 residues. CDR3 sequence reads: CSGCLGQNSYNEQFF. CDR3 coding DNA: TGCAGCGGCTGTTTGGGACAGAACTCCTACAATGAGCAGTTCTTC.

This clone was seen just once. The chain uses TRBV7-9 and TRBJ2-1; possibly TRBD2 for D (5 bases). The V gene's germline CDR1 is SEHNR and CDR2 FQNEAQ (reference sequence). The CDR3 runs to 16 residues. Trimming took 5 bases from V and 1 from J, leaving 15 bases between them. The CDR3 coding sequence is TGTGCCAGCAGCCGCCCCGTGAGCGGTTCCTACAATGAGCAGTTCTTC. This gives the protein CASSRPVSGSYNEQFF.

The chain links TRBV19 to TRBJ1-2; 8 bases match TRBD1. The CDR3 extends over 14 amino acids. CDR1 LNHDA and CDR2 SQIVND come from the germline V gene (reference sequence). V shed 3 bases and J 4 bases; nucleotides not matched to a gene: 4. The CDR3 sequence: CASSIPGGAYGYTF. CDR3 bases: TGTGCCAGTAGTATTCCAGGGGGCGCCTATGGCTACACCTTC.

This rearrangement joins TRBV7-3 to TRBJ1-5; possible D gene TRBD1, 5 bases. The CDR3 is 13 residues long. Trimming stripped 8 bases from V and 7 bases from J, with 15 bases between. Germline values: CDR1 SGHTA, CDR2 FQGTGA. CDR3: CASSPRGSQPQHF. The CDR3 DNA sequence: TGTGCCAGCTCCCCGCGGGGGTCACAGCCCCAGCATTTT.

The chain is built from TRBV19 and TRBJ1-1; 8 bases line up with TRBD1. The CDR3 totals 15 residues. CDR1 is LNHDA and CDR2 is SQIVND in the germline V gene (reference sequence). Unmatched junction bases numbered 10, after V lost 7 bases and J lost 3 bases. The CDR3 protein is CASKGGRGQDTEAFF. The CDR3 region has the DNA TGTGCCAGTAAAGGGGGCAGGGGGCAAGACACTGAAGCTTTCTTT.

This clone was seen a single time. The rearrangement joins TRBV19 to TRBJ1-5; TRBD1 aligns across 11 bases. The germline CDR1 and CDR2 sequences are LNHDA and SQIVND (reference sequence). CDR3 length: 16 amino acids. V was clipped by 5 bases and J by 7 bases; unmatched bases: 10. The CDR3 is CASSLGQGASQQPQHF. In nucleotides, the CDR3 is TGTGCCAGTAGTCTAGGACAGGGGGCTAGCCAGCAGCCCCAGCATTTT.

The chain is built from TRBV7-9 and TRBJ2-7; 11 bases agree with TRBD2. CDR3 length equals 15 residues. Germline V lookup: CDR1 SEHNR, CDR2 FQNEAQ (reference sequence). With 5 bases clipped from V and 2 bases from J, the junction kept 5 bases outside the gene matches. This chain's CDR3 is CASSPGTSGPYEQYF. Here the CDR3 DNA reads TGTGCCAGCAGCCCCGGGACTAGCGGCCCCTACGAGCAGTACTTC. Full variable domain (outside the CDR3, taken from reference TRBV7-9 and TRBJ2-7): DTGVSQNPRHKITKRGQNVTFRCDPISEHNRLYWYRQTLGQGPEFLTYFQNEAQLEKSRLLSDRFSAERPKGSFSTLEIQRTEQGDSAMYLCASSPGTSGPYEQYFGPGTRLTVT.

By proportion, this clone is medium-sized. V usage is TRBV7-8 and J usage is TRBJ2-1; 7 bases match TRBD2. V lost 3 bases to trimming and J lost 8 bases; unmatched junction nucleotides: 4. Germline CDR1 SGHVS, CDR2 FQNEAQ. The CDR3 is 13 amino acids. CDR3 residues: CASSFGTTDEQFF. CDR3 coding DNA: TGTGCCAGCAGCTTCGGGACTACCGATGAGCAGTTCTTC. Full variable domain (outside the CDR3, taken from reference TRBV7-8 and TRBJ2-1): GAGVSQSPRYKVAKRGQDVALRCDPISGHVSLFWYQQALGQGPEFLTYFQNEAQLDKSGLPSDRFFAERPEGSVSTLKIQRTQQEDSAVYLCASSFGTTDEQFFGPGTRLTVL.